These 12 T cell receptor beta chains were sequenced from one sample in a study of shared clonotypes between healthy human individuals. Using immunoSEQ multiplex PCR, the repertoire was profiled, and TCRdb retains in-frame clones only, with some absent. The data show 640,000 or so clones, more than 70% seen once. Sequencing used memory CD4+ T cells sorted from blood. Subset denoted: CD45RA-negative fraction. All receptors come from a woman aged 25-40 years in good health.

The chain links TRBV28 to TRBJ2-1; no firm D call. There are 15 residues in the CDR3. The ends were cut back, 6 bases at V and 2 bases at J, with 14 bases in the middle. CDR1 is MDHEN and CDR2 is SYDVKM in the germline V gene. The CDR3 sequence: CASRPNPRAYNEQFF. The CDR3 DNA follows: TGTGCCAGCAGGCCCAACCCACGCGCCTACAATGAGCAGTTCTTC.

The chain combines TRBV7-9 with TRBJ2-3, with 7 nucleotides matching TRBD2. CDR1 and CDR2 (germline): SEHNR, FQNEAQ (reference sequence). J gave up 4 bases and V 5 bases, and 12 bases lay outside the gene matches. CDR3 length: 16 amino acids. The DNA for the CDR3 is TGTGCCAGCAGCACCGTAGGGCGGGAGATCTCAGATACGCAGTATTTT. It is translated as CASSTVGREISDTQYF.

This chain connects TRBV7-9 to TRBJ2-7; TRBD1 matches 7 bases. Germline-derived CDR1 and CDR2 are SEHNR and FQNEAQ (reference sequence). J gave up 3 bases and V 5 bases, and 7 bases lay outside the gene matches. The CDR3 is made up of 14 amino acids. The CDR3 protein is CASSIPGQSYEQYF. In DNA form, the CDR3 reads TGTGCCAGCAGCATTCCGGGACAGAGCTACGAGCAGTACTTC.

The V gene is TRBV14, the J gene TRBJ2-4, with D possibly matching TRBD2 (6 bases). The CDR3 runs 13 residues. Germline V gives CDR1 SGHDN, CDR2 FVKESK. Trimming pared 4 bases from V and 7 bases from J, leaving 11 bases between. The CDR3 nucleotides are TGTGCCAGCAGCCGGGGAGGCGCGAACATTCAGTACTTC. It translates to CASSRGGANIQYF. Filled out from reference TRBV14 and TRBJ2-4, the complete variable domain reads EAGVTQFPSHSVIEKGQTVTLRCDPISGHDNLYWYRRVMGKEIKFLLHFVKESKQDESGMPNNRFLAERTGGTYSTLKVQPAELEDSGVYFCASSRGGANIQYFGAGTRLSVL.

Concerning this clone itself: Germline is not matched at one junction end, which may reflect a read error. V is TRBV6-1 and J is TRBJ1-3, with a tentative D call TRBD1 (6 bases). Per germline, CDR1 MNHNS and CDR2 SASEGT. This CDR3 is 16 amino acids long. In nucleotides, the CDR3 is TGTGCCAGCAGGGAAGGACAGCTTTTCTCTGGAAACACCATATATTTT. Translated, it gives CASREGQLFSGNTIYF.

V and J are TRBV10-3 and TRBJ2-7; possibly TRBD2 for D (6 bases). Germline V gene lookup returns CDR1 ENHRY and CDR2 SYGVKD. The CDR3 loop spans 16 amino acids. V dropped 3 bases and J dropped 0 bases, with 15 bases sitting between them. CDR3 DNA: TGTGCCATCAGTGATATCGGTAGCGGTAGCTCCTACGAGCAGTACTTC. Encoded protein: CAISDIGSGSSYEQYF.

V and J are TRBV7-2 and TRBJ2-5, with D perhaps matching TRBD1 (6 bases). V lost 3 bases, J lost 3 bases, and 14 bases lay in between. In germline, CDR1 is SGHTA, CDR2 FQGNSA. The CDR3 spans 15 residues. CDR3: CASSFITGKKETQYF. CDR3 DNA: TGTGCCAGCAGCTTCATCACAGGGAAAAAAGAGACCCAGTACTTC.

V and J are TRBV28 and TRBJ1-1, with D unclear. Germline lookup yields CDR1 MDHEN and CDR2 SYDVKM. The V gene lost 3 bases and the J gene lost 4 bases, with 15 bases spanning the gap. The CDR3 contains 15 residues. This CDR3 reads CASSFPPGRVTEAFF. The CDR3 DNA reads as TGTGCCAGCAGTTTCCCCCCGGGGAGGGTCACTGAAGCTTTCTTT.

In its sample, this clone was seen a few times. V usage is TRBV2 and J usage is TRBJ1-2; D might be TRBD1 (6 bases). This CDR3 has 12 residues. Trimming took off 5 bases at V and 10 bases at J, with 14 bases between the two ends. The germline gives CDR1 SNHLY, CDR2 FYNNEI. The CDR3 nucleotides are TGTGCCAGCAGTTACCGGGACACTTACTACACCTTC. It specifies CASSYRDTYYTF.

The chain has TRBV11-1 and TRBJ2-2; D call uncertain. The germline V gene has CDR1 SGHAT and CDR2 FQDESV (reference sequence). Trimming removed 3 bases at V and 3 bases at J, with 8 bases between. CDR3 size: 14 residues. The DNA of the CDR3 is TGTGCCAGCAGCTTGGCCAGCTACACCGGGGAGCTGTTTTTT. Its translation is CASSLASYTGELFF.

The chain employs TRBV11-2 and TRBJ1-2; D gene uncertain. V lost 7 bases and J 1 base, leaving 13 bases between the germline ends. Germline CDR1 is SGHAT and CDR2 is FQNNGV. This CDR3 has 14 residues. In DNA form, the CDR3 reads TGTGCCAGCACCAAAGGAGACATTAACTATGGCTACACCTTC. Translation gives CASTKGDINYGYTF.

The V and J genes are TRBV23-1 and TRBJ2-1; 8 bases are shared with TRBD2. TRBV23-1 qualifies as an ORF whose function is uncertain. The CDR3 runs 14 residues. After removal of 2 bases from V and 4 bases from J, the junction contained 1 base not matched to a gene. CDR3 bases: TGCGCCAGCAGTCAAAGCGGGGGATACAATGAGCAGTTCTTC. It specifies CASSQSGGYNEQFF.